These 21 T cell receptor beta chains originate from one sample sequenced in a study of blood T cell repertoires in COVID-19. Measured with immunoSEQ multiplex PCR; TCRdb has only the in-frame clones, and not every one. The repertoire holds approximately 65,000 clones, with about 88% as singletons. The sample was peripheral blood. These receptors were collected from a woman aged 50 to 65 with active COVID-19.

J is TRBJ2-2 and V is TRBV19, with D tentatively TRBD1 (5 bases). The CDR3 spans 15 residues. Germline V lookup: CDR1 LNHDA, CDR2 SQIVND (reference sequence). Trimming shortened V by 5 bases and J by 7 bases, and 17 bases separated the two germline ends. CDR3: CASSPRQGYGGELFF. The CDR3 DNA follows: TGTGCCAGTAGTCCCCGGCAGGGTTACGGCGGGGAGCTGTTTTTT.

This sequence joins TRBV18 and TRBJ1-2; TRBD1 matches at 10 bases. This CDR3 has 14 amino acids. Germline CDR1 is KGHSH and CDR2 is LQKENI. V lost 2 bases and J lost 6; bases outside the gene matches: 3. CDR3 residues: CASSPSGTGDGYTF. As DNA, the CDR3 is TGTGCCAGCTCACCATCCGGGACAGGGGATGGCTACACCTTC. Supplemented by reference TRBV18 and TRBJ1-2, the full variable domain reads NAGVMQNPRHLVRRRGQEARLRCSPMKGHSHVYWYRQLPEEGLKFMVYLQKENIIDESGMPKERFSAEFPKEGPSILRIQQVVRGDSAAYFCASSPSGTGDGYTFGSGTRLTVV.

The count of this clone is one. The rearrangement joins TRBV30 to TRBJ1-4, with no clear D. Germline-derived CDR1 and CDR2 are GTSNPN and SVGIG (reference sequence). The CDR3 has 16 amino acids. The V and J ends lost 0 bases and 1 base respectively, with 12 bases between them. CDR3 protein: CAWSVTGSLTNEKLFF. The CDR3 DNA sequence: TGTGCCTGGAGTGTAACGGGGTCCCTAACTAATGAAAAACTGTTTTTT.

The rearrangement joins TRBV5-1 to TRBJ2-1, with D unclear. The germline V gene encodes CDR1 SGHRS and CDR2 YFSETQ. The V end was cut by 4 bases, the J end by 4 bases, with 9 bases between. CDR3 size: 13 residues. The CDR3 nucleotides read TGCGCCAGCAGCGTGAACAGTTACAATGAGCAGTTCTTC. Translated: CASSVNSYNEQFF.

The chain links TRBV19 to TRBJ2-3, with 15 bases fitting TRBD2. Losses at the gene ends were 5 bases for V and 0 bases for J; bases not matched to a gene: 9. This CDR3 comprises 19 residues. The germline CDR1 and CDR2 sequences are LNHDA and SQIVND (reference sequence). The CDR3 coding sequence is TGTGCCAGTAGTTCCTCGGGACTAGCGGGAGGCACTAGCACAGATACGCAGTATTTT. This translates into CASSSSGLAGGTSTDTQYF.

This clone appeared a single time. The chain links TRBV25-1 to TRBJ1-2; D remains unclear. Trimming took off 2 bases at V and 3 bases at J, with 10 bases between the two ends. Germline V gene data show CDR1 as MGHDK and CDR2 as SYGVNS. This CDR3 contains 14 residues. The CDR3, as DNA: TGTGCCAGCAGTGAACCTCACAAAGACTATGGCTACACCTTC. Translated, it gives CASSEPHKDYGYTF.

The genes are TRBV19 and TRBJ2-2; D is ambiguous. The CDR3 loop spans 13 amino acids. Deletions cut 5 bases from V and 6 bases from J, with 10 bases between. The germline CDR1 and CDR2 sequences are LNHDA and SQIVND (reference sequence). The CDR3 DNA is TGTGCCAGTAGTTCCTTATTATCCGGGGAGCTGTTTTTT. It encodes CASSSLLSGELFF.

The chain joins TRBV28 to TRBJ2-5, with a weak D call TRBD2 (5 bases). The V and J ends lost 6 bases and 5 bases respectively, with 19 bases between them. The CDR3 loop spans 15 amino acids. Germline V CDR1 and CDR2: MDHEN, SYDVKM. CDR3 in amino acids: CASSSNQLERETQYF. The CDR3 coding sequence is TGTGCCAGCAGCAGCAATCAACTAGAAAGGGAGACCCAGTACTTC.

The chain is built from TRBV11-3 and TRBJ2-3; 8 positions agree with TRBD2. Germline CDR1 SGHNT, CDR2 YENEEA. The CDR3 is 15 amino acids. Unmatched junction bases numbered 4, after V lost 3 bases and J lost 2 bases. CDR3 amino acids: CASSLGLDPTDTQYF. The DNA for the CDR3 is TGTGCCAGCAGCTTGGGACTAGACCCCACAGATACGCAGTATTTT.

The chain carries TRBV19 and TRBJ2-3, with 7 nucleotides matching TRBD1. CDR1 LNHDA and CDR2 SQIVND come from the germline V gene (reference sequence). The CDR3 is 16 residues long. The junction had 10 bases not matched to a gene; V was cut back by 5 bases and J by 2 bases. The CDR3 sequence is CASSPRQGALTDTQYF. The DNA of the CDR3 is TGTGCCAGTAGTCCCCGACAGGGAGCTCTCACAGATACGCAGTATTTT.

Of note for this clone: The junction departs from the called germline gene at one end, perhaps through a read error. The chain uses TRBV3-1 (or the pseudogene TRBV3-2) and TRBJ2-7, with TRBD2 matching over 10 bases. The CDR3 has 16 amino acids. In germline, CDR1 is LGHDT, CDR2 YNNKEL (reference sequence). As DNA, the CDR3 is TGTGCCAGCAACCAAGGCGGGAGGGTAGCGGGAGGCGAGCAGTACTTC. This gives the protein CASNQGGRVAGGEQYF.

This chain connects TRBV7-9 to TRBJ2-3; D ambiguous. Looked up from germline, CDR1 is SEHNR and CDR2 is FQNEAQ (reference sequence). This CDR3 comprises 13 residues. V shed 2 bases and J shed 1 base, with 4 bases lying between them. The CDR3: CASSLIGTDTQYF. The CDR3 DNA sequence: TGTGCCAGCAGCTTAATCGGCACAGATACGCAGTATTTT.

This chain joins TRBV3-1 (or the pseudogene TRBV3-2) and TRBJ2-3; 10 bases fit TRBD2. J was trimmed by 4 bases and V by 2 bases; bases with no gene match: 6. The CDR3 sequence is 16 residues long. The germline V gene has CDR1 LGHDT and CDR2 YNNKEL (reference sequence). Here the CDR3 reads CASSQLAGVGPDTQYF. CDR3 nucleotide sequence: TGTGCCAGCAGCCAACTAGCGGGAGTTGGCCCAGATACGCAGTATTTT.

The rearrangement links TRBV7-9 to TRBJ1-2; TRBD1 agrees at 10 bases. From germline, CDR1 is SEHNR and CDR2 FQNEAQ (reference sequence). The V segment lost 5 bases and the J segment 7 bases; nucleotides outside the gene matches: 7. This CDR3 region has 14 residues. The CDR3 is CASSQDRGLSGYTF. In DNA form, the CDR3 reads TGTGCCAGCAGCCAAGACAGGGGGCTTAGTGGCTACACCTTC. Full variable domain (outside the CDR3, taken from reference TRBV7-9 and TRBJ1-2): DTGVSQNPRHKITKRGQNVTFRCDPISEHNRLYWYRQTLGQGPEFLTYFQNEAQLEKSRLLSDRFSAERPKGSFSTLEIQRTEQGDSAMYLCASSQDRGLSGYTFGSGTRLTVV.

The chain links TRBV9 to TRBJ1-1; no firm D call. Trimming cost V 3 bases and J 5 bases, with 17 bases left between them. This CDR3 has 15 amino acids. The germline V gene has CDR1 SGDLS and CDR2 YYNGEE. CDR3 coding DNA: TGTGCCAGCAGCGCCGACTCAACCGCGGGGACTGAAGCTTTCTTT. It specifies CASSADSTAGTEAFF.

This sequence joins TRBV30 and TRBJ2-3, with 12 bases aligning to TRBD2. V lost 2 bases to trimming and J lost 4 bases; unmatched junction nucleotides: 10. The CDR3 covers 17 residues. CDR1 GTSNPN and CDR2 SVGIG come from the germline V gene (reference sequence). Here the CDR3 DNA reads TGTGCCTGGAGTTCGCAACTACTAGCGGGAGGTGCAGATACGCAGTATTTT. Translated: CAWSSQLLAGGADTQYF.

This clone came up once. The chain couples TRBV19 to TRBJ1-1, with D possibly being TRBD1 (5 bases). Trimming stripped 2 bases from V and 8 bases from J, with 21 bases between. This CDR3 is 16 amino acids long. Per the germline V gene, CDR1 is LNHDA and CDR2 is SQIVND (reference sequence). The CDR3 region has the DNA TGTGCCAGTAGTATATCTGGGGCCCCTATGACCCTCGAAGCTTTCTTT. Protein: CASSISGAPMTLEAFF.

The V gene is TRBV11-2, the J gene TRBJ2-1; 7 bases are a match to TRBD1. This CDR3 region has 14 residues. The junction had 3 bases not matched to a gene; V was cut back by 5 bases and J by 2 bases. Germline V gene sequence: CDR1 SGHAT, CDR2 FQNNGV. The CDR3 region is CASSRDSAYNEQFF. Here the CDR3 DNA reads TGTGCCAGCAGCCGGGACAGCGCCTACAATGAGCAGTTCTTC. Looking up the rest from reference TRBV11-2 and TRBJ2-1 gives the full variable domain: EAGVAQSPRYKIIEKRQSVAFWCNPISGHATLYWYQQILGQGPKLLIQFQNNGVVDDSQLPKDRFSAERLKGVDSTLKIQPAKLEDSAVYLCASSRDSAYNEQFFGPGTRLTVL.

Here the CDR3 reads CASSVEPVRVTDTQYF. CDR3 nucleotides: TGTGCCAGCAGCGTAGAGCCTGTCAGGGTAACAGATACGCAGTATTTT. The rearrangement links TRBV9 to TRBJ2-3, with D possibly matching TRBD1 (5 bases). V lost 0 bases, J lost 3 bases, and 14 bases lay in between. The CDR3 is 16 residues long. Germline CDR1 and CDR2: SGDLS and YYNGEE.

The chain is built from TRBV28 and TRBJ2-7, with 10 bases identical to TRBD1. The trim removed 5 bases at V and 5 bases at J, leaving 12 bases unmatched. The CDR3 totals 16 residues. Germline CDR1 MDHEN, CDR2 SYDVKM. The CDR3 DNA follows: TGTGCCAGCAGTAGGTTATCGGGGACAGGGGTCCACGAGCAGTACTTC. As protein: CASSRLSGTGVHEQYF.

CDR3 region: CASSVGSLAGGPSDTQYF. The CDR3 nucleotides read TGTGCCAGCAGCGTAGGTTCGTTAGCGGGAGGGCCGTCAGATACGCAGTATTTT. This rearrangement joins TRBV9 to TRBJ2-3; 11 nucleotides line up with TRBD2. Germline V gene lookup returns CDR1 SGDLS and CDR2 YYNGEE. The CDR3 is 18 amino acids. V gave up 0 bases and J gave up 4 bases; unmatched junction bases: 10.